Listed here are 8 T cell receptor beta chains from one sample, sequenced in a study of identical twins. Each CDR3 protein gets one entry after TCRdb re-called the 5' RACE reads with MiXCR. The data contain 350,000 to 400,000 distinct CDR3 sequences, about 9% of them seen just once; the ten biggest clones take up under 9.5%. The sample comprised naive T cells sorted from blood. The receptors were gathered from a woman between 50 and 59 years old in good health.

V usage is TRBV12-3 or TRBV12-4 and J usage is TRBJ2-4; D ambiguous. The CDR3 is made up of 13 amino acids. V lost 4 bases and J 8 bases, leaving 12 bases between the germline ends. The CDR3 bases are TGTGCCAGCAGTTGGCGACAAAGAGACATTCAGTACTTC. This encodes CASSWRQRDIQYF.

The genes are TRBV7-8 and TRBJ2-3, with D possibly TRBD2 on 6 matching bases. The germline V gene encodes CDR1 SGHVS and CDR2 FQNEAQ. Trimming removed 1 base from V and 6 bases from J, with 17 bases in between. This CDR3 is 16 amino acids long. The CDR3 DNA is TGTGCCAGCAGCTTAGGCCGACGGAGTGGGAGGGATACGCAGTATTTT. This translates into CASSLGRRSGRDTQYF.

This rearrangement joins TRBV3-1 to TRBJ2-7; either TRBD1 or TRBD2 may supply D (5 bases each). The CDR3 is made up of 14 amino acids. Trimming took 0 bases from V and 7 from J, leaving 13 bases between them. Germline assignment: CDR1 LGHDT and CDR2 YNNKEL (reference sequence). CDR3 in amino acids: CASSQDMLGEEQYF. The DNA for the CDR3 is TGTGCCAGCAGCCAAGATATGTTGGGGGAGGAGCAGTACTTC.

This clonotype was counted many times. CDR3 in amino acids: CASSTGPIANSPLHF. Here the CDR3 DNA reads TGTGCCAGCAGCACCGGGCCCATCGCGAATTCACCCCTCCACTTT. V is TRBV28 and J is TRBJ1-6; D is uncertain. The V end was cut by 6 bases, the J end by 7 bases, with 16 bases between. CDR1 is MDHEN and CDR2 is SYDVKM in the germline V gene. This CDR3 is 15 amino acids long.

The rearrangement joins TRBV5-1 to TRBJ2-3; TRBD2 agrees at 14 bases. The CDR3 spans 16 residues. Germline CDR1 is SGHRS and CDR2 is YFSETQ. J gave up 4 bases and V 6 bases, and 7 bases lay outside the gene matches. Here the CDR3 DNA reads TGCGCCAGCACCACGCCGGGACTAGCGGGAGCAGATACGCAGTATTTT. It encodes CASTTPGLAGADTQYF. Drawing the rest from reference TRBV5-1 and TRBJ2-3, the complete variable domain is KAGVTQTPRYLIKTRGQQVTLSCSPISGHRSVSWYQQTPGQGLQFLFEYFSETQRNKGNFPGRFSGRQFSNSRSEMNVSTLELGDSALYLCASTTPGLAGADTQYFGPGTRLTVL.

The CDR3: CASSVETGGYGYTF. CDR3 in DNA: TGTGCCAGCAGCGTAGAAACAGGGGGCTATGGCTACACCTTC. The rearrangement uses TRBV9 and TRBJ1-2; 8 bases are shared with TRBD1. V lost 0 bases to trimming and J lost 4 bases; unmatched junction nucleotides: 2. The CDR3 sequence is 14 residues long. Looked up from germline, CDR1 is SGDLS and CDR2 is YYNGEE.

J is TRBJ2-2 and V is TRBV2; the D is unclear. The germline gives CDR1 SNHLY, CDR2 FYNNEI. V was cut by 0 bases and J by 0 bases, with 5 bases left in between. This CDR3 is built from 15 residues. This chain's CDR3 is CASSEAFANTGELFF. In DNA, the CDR3 is TGTGCCAGCAGTGAAGCGTTCGCGAACACCGGGGAGCTGTTTTTT.

This clonotype was detected only a few times. The gene calls are TRBV5-1 and TRBJ2-5; 13 nucleotides match TRBD2. V was clipped by 4 bases and J by 5 bases; unmatched bases: 14. There are 18 residues in the CDR3. From germline, CDR1 is SGHRS and CDR2 YFSETQ. The DNA for the CDR3 is TGCGCCAGCAGCAAGGGACTAGCGGGATCTTCAGATCGTGAGACCCAGTACTTC. It is translated as CASSKGLAGSSDRETQYF.